This TCR beta chain was profiled in a study of CD4+ T cells in melanoma. Findings of the study overall: CD8+ T cell, macrophage and B cell function reportedly correlated with neoantigen-specific CD4+ T cells.

As to this clone: Its antigen is not identified.

TCRdb keeps only in-frame clones here, not all; method: immunoSEQ multiplex PCR. Of fewer than 5,000 clones listed, 50% to 75% are singletons. Germline lookup yields CDR1 MNHEY and CDR2 SMNVEV (reference sequence). The CDR3 sequence is 16 residues long. Losses at the gene ends were 3 bases for V and 2 bases for J; bases not matched to a gene: 7. The source of this sequence is a human donor with melanoma. Sequenced material: cells from a culture (not recorded whether cultured in vitro). The chain is built from TRBV27 and TRBJ2-1; TRBD2 matches at 7 bases. In DNA, the CDR3 is TGTGCCAGCAGTTTCACCCGGGGACTAACCTACAATGAGCAGTTCTTC. Translating gives CASSFTRGLTYNEQFF.